Listed here are 2 T cell receptor beta chains from one sample, sequenced in a study of molecular identifiers for immune sequencing clone quantification. TCRdb recomputed calls from the PCR reads with MiXCR, one row per CDR3 protein. The table includes 460,000 or so distinct CDR3 sequences, 20% to 25% detected once. The sequencing sample was made of naive CD8+ T cells from blood, with Jurkat cell RNA spiked in. This sample's subset: FACS-sorted CD8+CD4-CCR7+CD45RA+ naive T cells. The origin of the receptors is a human donor in good health. Some libraries in this study had Jurkat cell RNA spiked in.

This clonotype was seen a handful of times. The CDR3 loop is CASSLAAGGQGSSGELFF. The CDR3 region has the DNA TGTGCCAGCAGTTTAGCCGCCGGGGGACAGGGGTCGTCCGGGGAGCTGTTTTTT. The chain has TRBV27 and TRBJ2-2, with 10 bases aligning to TRBD1. The CDR3 is 18 amino acids. The V segment lost 2 bases and the J segment 6 bases; nucleotides outside the gene matches: 12. The V gene's germline CDR1 is MNHEY and CDR2 SMNVEV (reference sequence).

This clonotype was recorded at least ten times. The V gene is TRBV7-9, the J gene TRBJ2-7, with 10 bases fitting TRBD1. Germline lookup yields CDR1 SEHNR and CDR2 FQNEAQ (reference sequence). The V and J ends lost 5 bases and 5 bases, in that order; junction bases with no gene match: 9. The CDR3 extends over 15 amino acids. In DNA form, the CDR3 reads TGTGCCAGCAGCACTCCGGGACAGGGGTTCGACGAGCAGTACTTC. Protein: CASSTPGQGFDEQYF.